Shown below are 18 T cell receptor beta chains from a single sample sequenced in a study of T cells in Graves' hyperthyroidism and ophthalmopathy. Using RNA transcripts as the source, TCR beta CDR3 regions were amplified. First-round RT-PCR of the TCR CDR3 relied on the HTBI primer set. TCRdb processed the multiplex PCR reads anew with MiXCR; each CDR3 protein has one entry. The table lists some 490,000 distinct CDR3 sequences, approximately 23% of them singletons. Specimen: blood. The receptors were gathered from a woman in her 70s with Graves' ophthalmopathy.

The J gene is TRBJ2-2, the V gene TRBV6-1; TRBD2 aligns across 8 bases. CDR1 is MNHNS, CDR2 SASEGT, per germline. J was trimmed by 4 bases and V by 1 base; bases with no gene match: 5. The length of the CDR3 is 16 residues. Written as DNA, the CDR3 is TGTGCCAGCAGTGAAGGGGTAGCGGGGACCACCGGGGAGCTGTTTTTT. Translating it yields CASSEGVAGTTGELFF.

In its sample, this clonotype was seen a few times. This chain links TRBV7-3 with TRBJ1-3; 7 bases fit TRBD1. This CDR3 is built from 14 residues. Germline assignment: CDR1 SGHTA and CDR2 FQGTGA. V lost 5 bases to trimming and J lost 3 bases; unmatched junction nucleotides: 4. In DNA, the CDR3 is TGTGCCAGCAGCGCGAGGGGGCTTGGAAACACCATATATTTT. Translation: CASSARGLGNTIYF. The full variable domain, its missing parts supplied by reference TRBV7-3 and TRBJ1-3, is GAGVSQTPSNKVTEKGKYVELRCDPISGHTALYWYRQSLGQGPEFLIYFQGTGAADDSGLPNDRFFAVRPEGSVSTLKIQRTERGDSAVYLCASSARGLGNTIYFGEGSWLTVV.

This clonotype was recorded at least ten times. V and J are TRBV12-3 or TRBV12-4 and TRBJ1-1; D not certain. CDR3 length: 13 residues. Trimming left V 1 base short and J 4 bases short, with 7 bases between. CDR3 protein: CASSLGETTEAFF. In DNA form, the CDR3 reads TGTGCCAGCAGTTTAGGGGAAACCACTGAAGCTTTCTTT.

The chain is built from TRBV6-2 or TRBV6-3 and TRBJ2-3; unclear D gene. V shed 4 bases and J shed 2 bases, with 10 bases lying between them. This CDR3 is 14 amino acids long. Germline loops: CDR1 MNHEY, CDR2 SVGEGT. In DNA, the CDR3 is TGTGCCAGCAGTTTATGGGAAAACACAGATACGCAGTATTTT. It yields the protein CASSLWENTDTQYF.

This chain connects TRBV20-1 to TRBJ2-2; 9 bases fit TRBD2. Germline V gene sequence: CDR1 DFQATT, CDR2 SNEGSKA (reference sequence). With V trimmed by 5 bases and J by 7 bases, 5 bases remained unmatched. The CDR3 is 13 amino acids. In DNA, the CDR3 is TGCAGTGCTGAGGGACTAGCTGGCGGGGAGCTGTTTTTT. It yields the protein CSAEGLAGGELFF.

This clonotype was detected a few times. The chain joins TRBV19 to TRBJ2-2, with D tentatively TRBD2 (5 bases). Germline values: CDR1 LNHDA, CDR2 SQIVND (reference sequence). The CDR3 runs to 15 residues. V lost 5 bases and J 3 bases, leaving 13 bases between the germline ends. The CDR3 region is CASSLFLLDTGELFF. CDR3 coding DNA: TGTGCCAGTAGTCTATTTTTACTAGACACCGGGGAGCTGTTTTTT.

This clonotype was seen many times. The rearrangement joins TRBV6-1 to TRBJ2-1; TRBD1 matches 7 bases. The CDR3 spans 14 residues. Germline loops: CDR1 MNHNS, CDR2 SASEGT. The J segment lost 9 bases and the V segment lost 7 bases, leaving 12 bases of the junction unmatched. This CDR3 reads CASNQRGHRGEQFF. Written as DNA, the CDR3 is TGTGCCAGCAACCAGAGGGGGCACAGGGGTGAGCAGTTCTTC.

In this sample, this clonotype turned up a few times. In DNA, the CDR3 is TGCGCCAGCAGCGGATTGGGTACCTATGGCTACACCTTC. Encoded protein: CASSGLGTYGYTF. The V call is TRBV5-1, the J call TRBJ1-2; D gene uncertain. With 4 bases removed from V and 4 bases from J, the gap between germline ends came to 11 bases. Germline V gene data show CDR1 as SGHRS and CDR2 as YFSETQ. The CDR3 contains 13 residues. Together with reference TRBV5-1 and TRBJ1-2, the CDR3 gives the full variable domain: KAGVTQTPRYLIKTRGQQVTLSCSPISGHRSVSWYQQTPGQGLQFLFEYFSETQRNKGNFPGRFSGRQFSNSRSEMNVSTLELGDSALYLCASSGLGTYGYTFGSGTRLTVV.

The chain is built from TRBV28 and TRBJ1-1, with no clear D. The CDR3 consists of 15 residues. CDR1 is MDHEN and CDR2 is SYDVKM in the germline V gene. V was pared by 2 bases and J by 5 bases, with 15 bases between. The CDR3 DNA is TGTGCCAGCAGTTTAATGGGGTGGGGTGGAACTGAAGCTTTCTTT. As protein: CASSLMGWGGTEAFF.

The chain employs TRBV7-2 and TRBJ2-2; 8 bases match TRBD1. Looked up from germline, CDR1 is SGHTA and CDR2 is FQGNSA. This CDR3 contains 16 residues. Trimming took 1 base from V and 4 from J; bases not matched to a gene: 5. CDR3 loop: CASSLERTGLTGELFF. In DNA, the CDR3 is TGTGCCAGCAGCTTAGAGAGGACAGGGCTCACCGGGGAGCTGTTTTTT.

This clonotype showed up many times. DNA of the CDR3: TGTGCCACCAGTGACCAACTAGCGAACTCCTACAATGAGCAGTTCTTC. Translation gives CATSDQLANSYNEQFF. The rearrangement uses TRBV24-1 and TRBJ2-1, with 7 bases lining up with TRBD2. There are 16 residues in the CDR3. V gave up 4 bases and J gave up 0 bases; unmatched junction bases: 5. Germline CDR1 reads KGHDR; CDR2 reads SFDVKD.

The chain combines TRBV12-5 with TRBJ2-1; 10 nucleotides match TRBD2. Germline-derived CDR1 and CDR2 are LGHNT and FRNRAP. Trimming removed 6 bases from V and 9 bases from J; junction bases left unmatched: 11. The CDR3 spans 15 residues. CDR3 nucleotide sequence: TGTGCTAGTGGACCCCAGGGACTAGCGTCCAGTGAGCAGTTCTTC. This sequence encodes CASGPQGLASSEQFF.

This clonotype came up many times. The V and J genes are TRBV11-2 and TRBJ2-3; 8 bases are a match to TRBD2. V shed 6 bases, J shed 2 bases, and the junction held 4 bases outside the gene matches. The CDR3 sequence is 14 residues long. Germline V CDR1 and CDR2: SGHAT, FQNNGV. CDR3 bases: TGTGCCAGCAGTCGGGAGGGAATCACAGATACGCAGTATTTT. Amino acids: CASSREGITDTQYF.

This clonotype was seen only a few times. The J gene is TRBJ1-1, the V gene TRBV20-1, with D tentatively TRBD1 (6 bases). Trimming pared 6 bases from V and 0 bases from J, leaving 14 bases between. Germline V gene sequence: CDR1 DFQATT, CDR2 SNEGSKA (reference sequence). The CDR3 is made up of 14 amino acids. This chain's CDR3 is CSALQGQLNTEAFF. The CDR3 DNA sequence: TGCAGTGCCCTCCAGGGGCAGCTGAACACTGAAGCTTTCTTT.

V gene TRBV5-4 combines with J gene TRBJ1-2, with 9 bases matching TRBD1. V trimming: 5 bases; J trimming: 0 bases; junction bases outside the gene matches: 2. The CDR3 has 14 residues. Looked up from germline, CDR1 is SGHNT and CDR2 is YYREEE (reference sequence). CDR3 in amino acids: CASRGQGANYGYTF. DNA for the CDR3: TGTGCCAGCAGGGGACAGGGAGCTAACTATGGCTACACCTTC.

This clonotype was seen more than once but under ten times. The chain combines TRBV6-2 or TRBV6-3 with TRBJ2-1; 8 bases align to TRBD2. The trim removed 2 bases at V and 4 bases at J, leaving 10 bases unmatched. Per the germline V gene, CDR1 is MNHEY and CDR2 is SVGEGT. CDR3 length equals 17 residues. The CDR3 is CASSYLGLAGPYNEQFF. Written as DNA, the CDR3 is TGTGCCAGCAGTTACCTGGGGCTAGCGGGCCCTTACAATGAGCAGTTCTTC.

A single count supports this clonotype. V usage is TRBV12-3 or TRBV12-4 and J usage is TRBJ1-4, with D possibly matching TRBD1 (6 bases). The CDR3 contains 15 residues. V was cut by 8 bases and J by 4 bases, with 17 bases left in between. The CDR3: CASRSWGAGNEKLFF. CDR3 nucleotides: TGTGCCAGCCGCTCCTGGGGGGCCGGTAATGAAAAACTGTTTTTT.

In the case of this clonotype: A read error may explain this, as a much larger clone is one base away. The genes are TRBV2 and TRBJ2-7, with 9 bases that match TRBD2. The CDR3 consists of 16 residues. Germline trimming cut 5 bases from V and 7 bases from J; bases unmatched to any gene: 15. Germline CDR1 reads SNHLY; CDR2 reads FYNNEI. The CDR3 spells CASSRYDRAGGNEQYF. The CDR3 coding sequence is TGTGCCAGCAGTCGATATGACAGGGCGGGAGGGAATGAGCAGTACTTC.